A selection of T cell receptor beta chains follows, all from one sample in a study of blood T cell repertoires in COVID-19. The method was immunoSEQ multiplex PCR; TCRdb's version includes in-frame clones alone and lacks a portion of them. The table has roughly 100,000 clones, around nine tenths seen once. What was sequenced was peripheral blood. Receptors originate from a man between 50 and 59 years old with active or convalescent COVID-19. Both conserved end residues are part of each CDR3. D genes are given only for firm matches. Clone size is given for some rows only: seen once, a few or many times, or a class if the clone is expanded.

v_call	clone_size	j_call	d_call	cdr3_aa	cdr3_nt
TRBV18	-	TRBJ2-1	-	CASSSPQGSNNEQFF	TGTGCCAGCTCCTCACCCCAGGGGTCGAACAATGAGCAGTTCTTC
TRBV24-1	-	TRBJ2-4	TRBD1	CATSDLDRGRAKNIQYF	TGTGCCACCAGTGACCTCGACAGGGGCCGAGCCAAAAACATTCAGTACTTC
TRBV27	once	TRBJ2-7	-	CASQRQQDRLLRIHEQYF	TGTGCCAGCCAGCGCCAACAGGACAGACTTCTTAGGATCCACGAGCAGTACTTC
TRBV7-6	-	TRBJ1-3	TRBD1	CASSPRDRTGNTIYF	TGTGCCAGCAGCCCTCGGGACAGAACTGGAAACACCATATATTTT
TRBV2	-	TRBJ2-5	-	CASSEPVRDGGTQYF	TGTGCCAGCAGTGAACCTGTCAGGGATGGTGGGACCCAGTACTTC
TRBV19	-	TRBJ2-5	-	CASSRPQETQYF	TGTGCCAGTAGTAGGCCTCAAGAGACCCAGTACTTC
TRBV10-2	-	TRBJ1-2	TRBD1	CASTTGQGEGYGYTF	TGCGCCAGCACCACCGGACAGGGAGAAGGCTATGGCTACACCTTC
TRBV7-9	-	TRBJ2-1	TRBD2	CASIAGGASYNEQFF	TGTGCCAGCATTGCCGGGGGGGCGTCCTACAATGAGCAGTTCTTC
TRBV12-5	-	TRBJ1-2	TRBD1	CASGLRQGARGIYGYTF	TGTGCTAGTGGTCTGCGGCAGGGGGCGCGCGGTATATATGGCTACACCTTC
TRBV6-5	-	TRBJ2-5	TRBD2	CASRRTSQETQYF	TGTGCCAGCAGGCGGACTAGCCAAGAGACCCAGTACTTC
TRBV9	-	TRBJ1-4	-	CASSAREGTNEKLFF	TGTGCCAGCAGCGCGAGGGAGGGAACTAATGAAAAACTGTTTTTT
TRBV2	-	TRBJ1-5	TRBD1	CATQGGFGNQPQHF	TGTGCCACCCAAGGGGGCTTTGGCAATCAGCCCCAGCATTTT
TRBV21-1	-	TRBJ1-1	-	CASRTRDMGNTEAFF	TGTGCCAGCAGAACCCGGGACATGGGCAACACTGAAGCTTTCTTT
TRBV19	-	TRBJ1-4	-	CASSDSGKKLFF	TGTGCCAGTAGCGACAGTGGGAAGAAACTGTTTTTT
TRBV5-4	-	TRBJ2-5	TRBD1	CASSFTGEETQYF	TGTGCCAGCAGCTTCACAGGGGAAGAGACCCAGTACTTC
TRBV30	-	TRBJ2-7	TRBD1	CAWGTGGLVAYEQYF	TGTGCCTGGGGAACAGGGGGCCTCGTGGCCTACGAGCAGTACTTC
TRBV10-3	-	TRBJ1-2	TRBD1	CAISLGQGAYGYTF	TGTGCCATCAGTCTTGGACAGGGCGCCTATGGCTACACCTTC
TRBV9	-	TRBJ1-4	-	CASSVGREKLFF	TGTGCCAGCAGCGTAGGTCGGGAAAAACTGTTTTTT
TRBV11-3	-	TRBJ2-2	TRBD2	CASSPGGAGELFF	TGTGCCAGCAGCCCCGGGGGGGCCGGGGAGCTGTTTTTT
TRBV27	-	TRBJ1-6	-	CASSPGQRNSPLHF	TGTGCCAGCAGTCCCGGACAGCGGAATTCACCCCTCCACTTT
TRBV27	once	TRBJ1-2	TRBD1	CASSFSWDSYGYTF	TGTGCCAGCAGTTTTTCCTGGGACAGCTATGGCTACACCTTC
TRBV18	-	TRBJ2-7	TRBD1	CASSLNGRDRGYF	TGTGCCAGCTCACTGAATGGTAGGGACAGGGGGTACTTC
TRBV18	-	TRBJ2-7	TRBD2	CASSRGLAGVGDEQYF	TGTGCCAGCTCACGCGGACTAGCGGGGGTTGGAGACGAGCAGTACTTC
TRBV7-9	-	TRBJ2-3	TRBD2	CASSLSGATDTQYF	TGTGCCAGCAGCTTAAGCGGGGCCACAGATACGCAGTATTTT
TRBV10-2	-	TRBJ2-5	TRBD1	CASSSIGTGGDETQYF	TGCGCCAGCAGTTCCATCGGGACAGGGGGCGATGAGACCCAGTACTTC
TRBV7-2	-	TRBJ1-1	TRBD1	CASSLALDRGNTEAFF	TGTGCCAGCAGCTTAGCCCTGGACAGGGGCAACACTGAAGCTTTCTTT
TRBV29-1	-	TRBJ2-5	-	CSVEGGQETQYF	TGCAGCGTTGAGGGGGGCCAAGAGACCCAGTACTTC
TRBV11-2	-	TRBJ1-4	-	CASSLQGRREKLFF	TGTGCCAGCAGCTTACAGGGAAGGAGAGAAAAACTGTTTTTT
TRBV10-1	-	TRBJ2-5	-	CASSESTAEETQYF	TGCGCCAGCAGTGAGTCGACCGCGGAAGAGACCCAGTACTTC
TRBV7-9	-	TRBJ2-5	TRBD2	CASSLGGEETQYF	TGTGCCAGCAGCTTGGGAGGGGAAGAGACCCAGTACTTC
TRBV5-1	-	TRBJ1-6	TRBD1	CASSSTADRQRSPLHF	TGCGCCAGCAGCTCTACTGCGGACAGGCAACGTTCACCCCTCCACTTT
TRBV18	-	TRBJ1-5	TRBD1	CASSPPQGARQPQHF	TGTGCCAGCTCACCACCTCAGGGGGCCAGGCAGCCCCAGCATTTT
TRBV28	-	TRBJ2-5	TRBD1	CASSPFGQGHETQYF	TGTGCCAGCAGTCCTTTCGGACAGGGACACGAGACCCAGTACTTC
TRBV7-9	few	TRBJ2-5	-	CASSLGASSQETQYF	TGTGCCAGCAGCTTAGGGGCTAGCTCTCAAGAGACCCAGTACTTC
TRBV28	-	TRBJ2-3	TRBD1	CASTEDRVGDTQYF	TGTGCCAGCACGGAGGACAGGGTTGGAGATACGCAGTATTTT
TRBV6-6	once	TRBJ1-1	TRBD1	CASSYTRTGEAFF	TGTGCCAGCAGTTACACTAGGACAGGGGAAGCTTTCTTT
TRBV6-6	-	TRBJ1-1	TRBD1	CASRDGQGRDTEAFF	TGTGCCAGCAGGGACGGACAGGGGAGGGACACTGAAGCTTTCTTT
TRBV18	once	TRBJ1-1	-	CASSPWARGVNTEAFF	TGTGCCAGCTCACCATGGGCGCGGGGGGTGAACACTGAAGCTTTCTTT
TRBV27	-	TRBJ1-4	-	CASSTRRSEKLFF	TGTGCCAGCAGTACCCGCCGTAGCGAAAAACTGTTTTTT
TRBV5-1	-	TRBJ2-5	TRBD1	CASSKRTGGQETQYF	TGCGCCAGCAGCAAGAGGACAGGGGGGCAAGAGACCCAGTACTTC
TRBV6-5	few	TRBJ2-2	TRBD1	CASRTGVGGELFF	TGTGCCAGCAGGACAGGGGTAGGCGGGGAGCTGTTTTTT
TRBV30	-	TRBJ1-4	-	CACNRLGGNEKLFF	TGTGCCTGCAACCGGCTTGGAGGGAATGAAAAACTGTTTTTT
TRBV9	-	TRBJ2-3	-	CASSVASTDTQYF	TGTGCCAGCAGCGTAGCTAGCACAGATACGCAGTATTTT
TRBV10-2	-	TRBJ2-2	-	CASSESSTNTGELFF	TGCGCCAGCAGTGAGTCGTCTACTAACACCGGGGAGCTGTTTTTT